This entry concerns a single TCR beta chain. The target antigen is unknown. Clinical Activity Scores of at least 3, NOSPECS grades of at least 4 and durations under 3 months characterized ophthalmopathy patients. Uncontrolled infection, other autoimmune disease, pregnancy or lactation disqualified patients from enrolment. The diagnostic basis comprised clinical symptoms, serum thyroxine and TRAb, thyroid ultrasound and orbital computed tomography. This sample is part of a study of T cells in Graves' hyperthyroidism and ophthalmopathy. The study, taken as a whole, reports: Peripheral blood also featured most of the thyroid clonotypes expanded above 0.001.

Germline V gene lookup returns CDR1 LNHDA and CDR2 SQIVND (reference sequence). The CDR3 totals 14 residues. The junction had 8 bases not matched to a gene; V was cut back by 3 bases and J by 7 bases. From RNA transcripts, TCR beta CDR3 regions were amplified. When the TCR CDR3 underwent first-round RT-PCR, the HTBI primer set was used. TCRdb recomputed calls from the multiplex PCR reads with MiXCR, one row per CDR3 protein. Here the sample spans 310,000 or so distinct CDR3 sequences, about a sixth being singletons. The chain combines TRBV19 with TRBJ2-7; 8 nucleotides agree with TRBD1. The TCR comes from a woman aged 55-70 years with Graves' ophthalmopathy. Sequencing was carried out using blood. The CDR3 reads CASSITRGLREQYF. The CDR3 DNA follows: TGTGCCAGTAGTATCACCAGGGGGCTGAGAGAGCAGTACTTC.